The present entry profiles one T cell receptor (beta chain) with its context. The data are from a study of blood T cell repertoires in COVID-19. Study-level information: Samples representing acute and convalescent COVID-19 were sourced from the United States, Italy and Spain. In each case, the material was cDNA or gDNA derived from T cells, B-cell-depleted T cells, or PBMCs.

Trimming cost V 5 bases and J 8 bases, with 7 bases left between them. The CDR3 runs 12 residues. Germline lookup yields CDR1 LNHNV and CDR2 YYDKDF (reference sequence). Per the authors' pipeline: Estimation of nucleated cell counts was performed using reference gene primer amplification. Here immunoSEQ multiplex PCR was the method, and the copy in TCRdb shows in-frame clones only, minus some. The DNA was the basis for D and trimming; V, J and clone size are from that table. The data contain about 100,000 clones, about 80% of them singletons. The clonotype originates from a woman older than 75 with active or convalescent COVID-19. The chain recombines TRBV15 with TRBJ1-6; D is perhaps TRBD1 (6 bases). Sequencing was carried out using peripheral blood. CDR3 in amino acids: CATSRQDSPLHF. In nucleotides, the CDR3 is TGTGCCACCAGCCGACAGGATTCACCCCTCCACTTT. The complete variable domain, with remaining parts taken from reference TRBV15 and TRBJ1-6, reads DAMVIQNPRYQVTQFGKPVTLSCSQTLNHNVMYWYQQKSSQAPKLLFHYYDKDFNNEADTPDNFQSRRPNTSFCFLDIRSPGLGDTAMYLCATSRQDSPLHFGNGTRLTVT.